This T cell receptor (beta chain) appears in the sequencing data of a study of blood T cell repertoires in COVID-19. Background on the study: From the United States, Italy and Spain came samples of acute and convalescent COVID-19. T cells, B-cell-depleted T cells, or PBMCs supplied cDNA or gDNA.

In the study's own analysis: Nucleated cell counts were estimated from reference gene primer amplification. The assay was immunoSEQ multiplex PCR, and TCRdb's table has in-frame clones only and misses some. V, J and clone size are those of that table, while D and trimming were read from the DNA. The sample carries 130,000 or so clones, about 80% recorded once. The germline gives CDR1 SGHVS, CDR2 FNYEAQ. This CDR3 region has 15 residues. J gave up 11 bases and V 7 bases, and 14 bases lay outside the gene matches. The chain is built from TRBV7-6 and TRBJ1-1, with 12 bases that match TRBD1. The source of this sequence is a woman aged 55 to 70 with acute or convalescent COVID-19. Sequencing was done on a sample of peripheral blood. The CDR3 protein is CASTLDAGTGGAAFF. The CDR3 DNA reads as TGTGCCAGCACCCTAGACGCCGGGACAGGGGGCGCGGCTTTCTTT.